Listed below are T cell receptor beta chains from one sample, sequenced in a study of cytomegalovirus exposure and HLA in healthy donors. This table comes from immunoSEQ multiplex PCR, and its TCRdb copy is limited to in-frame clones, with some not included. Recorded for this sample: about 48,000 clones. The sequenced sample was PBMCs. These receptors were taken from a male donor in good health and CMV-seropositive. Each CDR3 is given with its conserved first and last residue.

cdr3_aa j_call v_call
CAWSLAGADTQYF TRBJ2-3 TRBV30
CASSHDSSGGAGYTF TRBJ1-2 TRBV4-2
CASSLAGTAYTEAFF TRBJ1-1 TRBV5-1
CAISEPGGDSPLHF TRBJ1-6 TRBV10-3
CASTPTASSGNTIYF TRBJ1-3 TRBV28
CASRLVLGRDSEQYF TRBJ2-7 TRBV6-6
CSVEGSFGSTDTQYF TRBJ2-3 TRBV29-1
CASSAGQGPYEQYF TRBJ2-7 TRBV7-3
CASNRLAGGRYEQYF TRBJ2-7 TRBV28
CASSPRDSRGPNLYF TRBJ1-3 TRBV7-2
CASSPGRGVGGYTF TRBJ1-2 TRBV6-1
CAWSIAGTGELFF TRBJ2-2 TRBV30
CASRTGGDTQYF TRBJ2-3 TRBV11-2
CASSEGTDLIYGYTF TRBJ1-2 TRBV18
CASSEGNSPLHF TRBJ1-6 TRBV7-9
CASSLGGLAGTAETQYF TRBJ2-5 TRBV5-4
CASSEGQGYYGYTF TRBJ1-2 TRBV27
CASRQVGRDNSPLHF TRBJ1-6 TRBV5-1
CASSASGRGTDTQYF TRBJ2-3 TRBV6-1
CASSSGLHNSPLHF TRBJ1-6 TRBV5-6
CASSVALPGHGETQYF TRBJ2-5 TRBV9
CASSADRAGGYTF TRBJ1-2 TRBV11-1
CASSPQSGVNTEAFF TRBJ1-1 TRBV7-9
CARDGVNYGYTF TRBJ1-2 TRBV30
CASSLGGSTDYEQYF TRBJ2-7 TRBV6-5
CASSGQGSSEAFF TRBJ1-1 TRBV7-8
CASSEFNIF TRBJ2-1 TRBV6-1
CASSPRTGGTYEQYF TRBJ2-7 TRBV18
CASSWGHTEAFF TRBJ1-1 TRBV6-1
CASSPGGEDTQYF TRBJ2-3 TRBV4-2
CASNSPGQGRETQYF TRBJ2-5 TRBV28
CASSLGLAGGDEQFF TRBJ2-1 TRBV5-1
CASSAWDRAYEQYF TRBJ2-7 TRBV9
CASTTFRAEAFF TRBJ1-1 TRBV2
CASSLSGTATFNYGYTF TRBJ1-2 TRBV27
CASSPTGGSYEQYF TRBJ2-7 TRBV11-2
CASSDSGGGYEQYF TRBJ2-7 TRBV2
CASSSQGSGTEAFF TRBJ1-1 TRBV11-3